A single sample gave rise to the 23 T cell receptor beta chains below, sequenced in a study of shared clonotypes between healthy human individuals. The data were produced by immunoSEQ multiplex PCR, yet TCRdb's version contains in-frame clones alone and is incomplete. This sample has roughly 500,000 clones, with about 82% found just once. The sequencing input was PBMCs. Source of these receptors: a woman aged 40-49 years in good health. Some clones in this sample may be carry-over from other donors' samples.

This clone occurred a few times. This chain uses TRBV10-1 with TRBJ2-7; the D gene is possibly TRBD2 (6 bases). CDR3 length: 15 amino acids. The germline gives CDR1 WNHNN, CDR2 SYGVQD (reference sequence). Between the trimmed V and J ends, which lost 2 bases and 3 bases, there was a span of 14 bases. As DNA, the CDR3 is TGCGCCAGCAGTGAGGAGGAGGGCAGATTCTACGAGCAGTACTTC. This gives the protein CASSEEEGRFYEQYF.

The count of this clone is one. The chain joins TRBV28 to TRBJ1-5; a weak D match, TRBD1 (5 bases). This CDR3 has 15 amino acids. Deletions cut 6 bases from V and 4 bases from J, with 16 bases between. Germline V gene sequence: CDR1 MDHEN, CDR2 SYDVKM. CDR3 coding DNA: TGTGCCAGCAGCCCCCCCGGGGGGACTAATCAGCCCCAGCATTTT. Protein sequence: CASSPPGGTNQPQHF.

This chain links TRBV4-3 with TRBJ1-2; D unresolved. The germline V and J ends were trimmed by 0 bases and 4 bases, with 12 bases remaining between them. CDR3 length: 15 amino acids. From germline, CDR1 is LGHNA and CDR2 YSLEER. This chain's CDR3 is CASSQDHRDFYGYTF. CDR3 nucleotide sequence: TGCGCCAGCAGCCAAGATCATAGGGATTTCTATGGCTACACCTTC.

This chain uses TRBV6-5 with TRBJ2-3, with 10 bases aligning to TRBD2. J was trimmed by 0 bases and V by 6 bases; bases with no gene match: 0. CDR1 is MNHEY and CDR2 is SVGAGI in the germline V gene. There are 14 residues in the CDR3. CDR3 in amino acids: CASRGLASTDTQYF. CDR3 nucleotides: TGTGCCAGCAGGGGACTAGCGAGCACAGATACGCAGTATTTT.

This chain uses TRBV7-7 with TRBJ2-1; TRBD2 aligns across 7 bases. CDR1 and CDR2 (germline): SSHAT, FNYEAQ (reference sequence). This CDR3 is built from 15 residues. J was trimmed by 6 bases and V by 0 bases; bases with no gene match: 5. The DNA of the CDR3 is TGTGCCAGCAGCTTAGCGGGAGGGCAGGCCAATGAGCAGTTCTTC. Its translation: CASSLAGGQANEQFF.

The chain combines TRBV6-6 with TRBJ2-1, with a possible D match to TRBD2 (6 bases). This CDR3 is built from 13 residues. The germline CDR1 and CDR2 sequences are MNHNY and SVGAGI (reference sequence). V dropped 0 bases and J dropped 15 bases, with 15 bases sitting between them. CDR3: CASSYSGEVRRFF. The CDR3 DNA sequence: TGTGCCAGCAGTTACTCTGGGGAGGTAAGGCGGTTCTTC.

The CDR3 sequence: CASARQGPGSGGYNEQFF. The CDR3 DNA follows: TGTGCCAGCGCCAGGCAGGGGCCCGGTAGCGGGGGCTACAATGAGCAGTTCTTC. This sequence joins TRBV28 and TRBJ2-1; 9 bases fit TRBD2. The CDR3 has 18 amino acids. Germline CDR1 MDHEN, CDR2 SYDVKM. Unmatched junction bases numbered 17, after V lost 8 bases and J lost 3 bases.

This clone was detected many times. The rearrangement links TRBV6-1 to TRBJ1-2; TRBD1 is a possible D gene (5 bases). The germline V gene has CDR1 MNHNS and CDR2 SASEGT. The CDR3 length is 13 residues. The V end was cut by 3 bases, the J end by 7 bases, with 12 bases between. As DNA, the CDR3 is TGTGCCAGCAGTGAGGGACCTTGGGGTGGCTACACCTTC. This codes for CASSEGPWGGYTF.

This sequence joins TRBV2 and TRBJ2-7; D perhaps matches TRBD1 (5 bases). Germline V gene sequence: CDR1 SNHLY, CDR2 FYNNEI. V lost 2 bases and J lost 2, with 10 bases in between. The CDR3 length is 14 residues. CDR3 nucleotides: TGTGCCAGCAGTGAACAGGGTCGCACCTACGAGCAGTACTTC. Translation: CASSEQGRTYEQYF. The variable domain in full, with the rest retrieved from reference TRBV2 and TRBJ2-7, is EPEVTQTPSHQVTQMGQEVILRCVPISNHLYFYWYRQILGQKVEFLVSFYNNEISEKSEIFDDQFSVERPDGSNFTLKIRSTKLEDSAMYFCASSEQGRTYEQYFGPGTRLTVT.

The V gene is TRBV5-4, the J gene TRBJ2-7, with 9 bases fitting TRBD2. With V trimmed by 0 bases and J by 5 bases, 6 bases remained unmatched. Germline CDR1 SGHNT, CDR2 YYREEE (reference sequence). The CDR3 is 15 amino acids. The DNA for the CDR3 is TGTGCCAGCAGCTTGGTGCGGGAGGGCCTCGACGAGCAGTACTTC. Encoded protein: CASSLVREGLDEQYF.

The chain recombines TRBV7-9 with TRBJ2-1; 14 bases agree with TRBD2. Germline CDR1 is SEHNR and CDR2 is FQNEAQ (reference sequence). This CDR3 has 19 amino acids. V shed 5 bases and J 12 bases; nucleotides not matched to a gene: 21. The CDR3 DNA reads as TGTGCCAGCAGCCCCCGGGGACTAGCGGGAGTGAGGGGGATTGTCGGGCAGTTCTTC. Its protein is CASSPRGLAGVRGIVGQFF. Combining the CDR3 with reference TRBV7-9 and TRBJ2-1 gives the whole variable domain DTGVSQNPRHKITKRGQNVTFRCDPISEHNRLYWYRQTLGQGPEFLTYFQNEAQLEKSRLLSDRFSAERPKGSFSTLEIQRTEQGDSAMYLCASSPRGLAGVRGIVGQFFGPGTRLTVL.

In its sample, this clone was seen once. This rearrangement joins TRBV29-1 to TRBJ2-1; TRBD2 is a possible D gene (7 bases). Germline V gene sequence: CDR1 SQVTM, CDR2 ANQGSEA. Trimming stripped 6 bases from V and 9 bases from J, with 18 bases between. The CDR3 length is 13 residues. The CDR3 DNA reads TGCAGCGTAACCACCTCGGGGGGCGGTGAGCAGTTCTTC. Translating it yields CSVTTSGGGEQFF.

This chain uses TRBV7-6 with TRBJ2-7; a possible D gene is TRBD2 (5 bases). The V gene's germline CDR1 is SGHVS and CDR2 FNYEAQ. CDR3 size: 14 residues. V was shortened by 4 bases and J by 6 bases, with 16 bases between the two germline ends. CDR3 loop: CASSSSPGFSEQYF. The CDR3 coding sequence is TGTGCCAGCAGCTCGTCCCCGGGGTTCTCCGAGCAGTACTTC.

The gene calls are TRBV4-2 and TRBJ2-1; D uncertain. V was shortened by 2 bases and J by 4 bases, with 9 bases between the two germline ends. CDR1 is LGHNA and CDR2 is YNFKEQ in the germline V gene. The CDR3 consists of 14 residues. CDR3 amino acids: CASSQSEGYNEQFF. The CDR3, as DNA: TGTGCCAGCAGCCAATCGGAAGGATACAATGAGCAGTTCTTC.

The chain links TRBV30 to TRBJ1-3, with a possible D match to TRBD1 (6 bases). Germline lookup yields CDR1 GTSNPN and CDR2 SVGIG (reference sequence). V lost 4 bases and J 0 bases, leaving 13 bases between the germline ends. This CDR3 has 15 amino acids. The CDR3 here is CAWTTTGYSGNTIYF. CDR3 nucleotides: TGTGCCTGGACCACGACAGGCTACTCTGGAAACACCATATATTTT.

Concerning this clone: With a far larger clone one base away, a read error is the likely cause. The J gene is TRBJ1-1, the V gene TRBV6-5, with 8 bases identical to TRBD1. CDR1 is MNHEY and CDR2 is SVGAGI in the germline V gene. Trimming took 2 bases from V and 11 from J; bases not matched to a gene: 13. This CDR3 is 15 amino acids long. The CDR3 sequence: CASSYQIQGALNAFF. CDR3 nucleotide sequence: TGTGCCAGCAGTTACCAGATTCAGGGGGCGCTAAACGCTTTCTTT.

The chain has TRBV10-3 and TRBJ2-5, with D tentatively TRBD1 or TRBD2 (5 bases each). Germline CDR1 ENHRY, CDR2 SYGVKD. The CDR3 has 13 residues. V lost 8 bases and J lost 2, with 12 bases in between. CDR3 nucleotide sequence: TGTGCCATCTCCCGGGGCCTTCAAGAGACCCAGTACTTC. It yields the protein CAISRGLQETQYF.

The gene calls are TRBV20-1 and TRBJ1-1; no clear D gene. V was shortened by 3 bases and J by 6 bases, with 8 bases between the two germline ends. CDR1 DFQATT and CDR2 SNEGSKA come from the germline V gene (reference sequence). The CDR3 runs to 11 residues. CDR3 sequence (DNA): TGCAGTGCTAGGATAAATCCTGAAGCTTTCTTT. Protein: CSARINPEAFF.

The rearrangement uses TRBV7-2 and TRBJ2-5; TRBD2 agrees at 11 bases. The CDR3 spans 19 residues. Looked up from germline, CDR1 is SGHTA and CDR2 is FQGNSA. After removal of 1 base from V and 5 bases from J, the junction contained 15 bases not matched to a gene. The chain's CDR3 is CASSLVRSSGRTGRETQYF. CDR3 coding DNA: TGTGCCAGCAGCTTAGTGCGGTCTAGCGGGAGGACCGGTCGCGAGACCCAGTACTTC. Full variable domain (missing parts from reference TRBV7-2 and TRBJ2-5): GAGVSQSPSNKVTEKGKDVELRCDPISGHTALYWYRQSLGQGLEFLIYFQGNSAPDKSGLPSDRFSAERTGGSVSTLTIQRTQQEDSAVYLCASSLVRSSGRTGRETQYFGPGTRLLVL.

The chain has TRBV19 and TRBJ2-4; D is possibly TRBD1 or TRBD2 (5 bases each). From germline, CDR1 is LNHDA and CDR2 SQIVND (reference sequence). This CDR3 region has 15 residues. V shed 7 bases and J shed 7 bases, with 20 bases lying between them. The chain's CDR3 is CASKSRDPGENIQYF. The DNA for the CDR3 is TGTGCCAGTAAGAGCCGGGACCCCGGGGAGAACATTCAGTACTTC. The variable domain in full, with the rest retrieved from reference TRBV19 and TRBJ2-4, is DGGITQSPKYLFRKEGQNVTLSCEQNLNHDAMYWYRQDPGQGLRLIYYSQIVNDFQKGDIAEGYSVSREKKESFPLTVTSAQKNPTAFYLCASKSRDPGENIQYFGAGTRLSVL.

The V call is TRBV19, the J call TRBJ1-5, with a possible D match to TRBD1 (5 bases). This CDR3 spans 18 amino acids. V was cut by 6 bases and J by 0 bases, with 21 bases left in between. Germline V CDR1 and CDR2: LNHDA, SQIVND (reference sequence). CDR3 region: CASSQNNLRVDSNQPQHF. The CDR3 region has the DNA TGTGCCAGTAGCCAGAACAATCTCAGGGTGGATAGCAATCAGCCCCAGCATTTT. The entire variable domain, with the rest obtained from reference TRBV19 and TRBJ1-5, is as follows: DGGITQSPKYLFRKEGQNVTLSCEQNLNHDAMYWYRQDPGQGLRLIYYSQIVNDFQKGDIAEGYSVSREKKESFPLTVTSAQKNPTAFYLCASSQNNLRVDSNQPQHFGDGTRLSIL.

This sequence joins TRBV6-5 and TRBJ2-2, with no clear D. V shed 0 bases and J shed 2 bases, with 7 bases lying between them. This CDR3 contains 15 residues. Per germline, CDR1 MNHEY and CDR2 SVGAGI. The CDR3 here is CASSYSFLNTGELFF. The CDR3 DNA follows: TGTGCCAGCAGTTACTCGTTCTTAAACACCGGGGAGCTGTTTTTT.

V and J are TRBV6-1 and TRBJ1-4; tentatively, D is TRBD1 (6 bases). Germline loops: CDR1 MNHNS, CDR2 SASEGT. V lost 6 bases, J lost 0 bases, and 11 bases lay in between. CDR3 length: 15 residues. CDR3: CASRYTGTTNEKLFF. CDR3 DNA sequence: TGTGCCAGCAGATACACAGGGACAACTAATGAAAAACTGTTTTTT.